This T cell receptor (beta chain) was observed in a study of T cells in Graves' hyperthyroidism and ophthalmopathy. For the study at large: Blood from the periphery was taken at initial diagnosis, before any treatment.

The table lists this clonotype with many counts. Amplified TCR beta CDR3 regions derived from RNA transcripts. Initially, a first-round RT-PCR of the TCR CDR3 employed the HTBI primer set. In TCRdb, the multiplex PCR reads were re-called with MiXCR into one record per CDR3 protein. The sample lists roughly 570,000 distinct CDR3 sequences; 15% to 19% were seen once. The CDR3 loop spans 15 amino acids. Unmatched junction bases numbered 10, after V lost 6 bases and J lost 4 bases. Germline V gives CDR1 SGHDN, CDR2 FVKESK. This chain uses TRBV14 with TRBJ1-1; 8 bases are shared with TRBD1. This TCR was recovered from a woman younger than 45 with Graves' hyperthyroidism. The specimen sequenced was blood. The CDR3 DNA sequence: TGTGCCAGCAGTCGCCTTGATACAGGGGGCACTGAAGCTTTCTTT. Translating it yields CASSRLDTGGTEAFF.